Here is one T cell receptor (beta chain) with its context. Data came from immunoSEQ multiplex PCR; TCRdb stores just in-frame clones and leaves some out. This repertoire shows 25,000 to 35,000 clones, approximately 95% found once; its top ten account for less than 8.5%. This sample is drawn from a study of control samples from healthy donors and cancer patients. The CDR3 is 15 amino acids. The germline gives CDR1 PRHDT, CDR2 FYEKMQ (reference sequence). Trimming at V came to 5 bases and at J to 5 bases, leaving 8 bases not matched to a gene. The V and J genes are TRBV13 and TRBJ1-1; 10 positions agree with TRBD1. The sequenced sample was blood. This receptor was obtained from a man aged 55 to 70 in good health. The CDR3 bases are TGTGCCAGCAGCCAACGGACAGGGGGAAGGACTGAAGCTTTCTTT. Translating gives CASSQRTGGRTEAFF.